The sequence of this T cell receptor (beta chain) was determined in a study of T cells in narcolepsy. Overall study results and limits: Autoreactive clone sequences were missing from some blood memory CD4+ repertoires. HCRT-specific and TRIB2-specific autoreactive clonotypes appeared among same-patient CSF and blood CD4+ clonotypes. Autoreactive clonotypes reportedly recurred in blood of same and different patients, not controls.

The CDR3 is 17 amino acids. After removal of 3 bases from V and 5 bases from J, the junction contained 10 bases not matched to a gene. Germline CDR1 SGHAT, CDR2 FQNNGV. Notes on this clone: Its target is unknown.

Method: immunoSEQ multiplex PCR; TCRdb's copy keeps in-frame clones and lacks some. The sample lists fewer than 30,000 clones, 85% occurring once. V is TRBV11-2 and J is TRBJ2-3; 11 bases are a match to TRBD2. The receptor's source is a human donor with narcolepsy. The sample consisted of CD45RA- memory CD4+ T cells from PBMCs. The CDR3 nucleotides read TGTGCCAGCAGCTTCCGGAAACTAGCGGGAGCGGGAGATACGCAGTATTTT. It translates to CASSFRKLAGAGDTQYF.